The clone carrying this TCR beta chain was recorded once. As yet, its antigen is unknown. These data come from a study of shared clonotypes between healthy human individuals. Study-level background: A couple of female and three male donors aged 18 to 49 were enrolled. Overall study results and limits: Genetic and exposure-history diversity was limited by the few donors. Shared across a few donors were 4% to 5% of the naive CD4 clonotypes. Relative to their counterparts shared across all four donors, non-shared clonotypes exhibited diminished generation probabilities.

The germline gives CDR1 SGDLS, CDR2 YYNGEE. V was clipped by 4 bases and J by 3 bases, with 14 bases between them. The CDR3 runs 15 residues. Clones were read by immunoSEQ multiplex PCR, and TCRdb kept only the in-frame ones, dropping some. The sample holds a few million clones, roughly 92% seen once. The genes are TRBV9 and TRBJ2-1; a weak D match, TRBD2 (6 bases). The receptor was derived from a man between 18 and 29 years old in good health. Some clones in this sample may be carry-over from other donors' samples. Source material: naive CD4+ T cells from PBMCs. Subset described: CD45RA+ positively selected. Here the CDR3 reads CASSWDSFHYNEQFF. The CDR3 coding sequence is TGTGCCAGCAGCTGGGACTCCTTCCACTACAATGAGCAGTTCTTC.